This TCR beta chain is from a study of neurological immune-mediated disorders. This clonotype was found many times. V trimming: 6 bases; J trimming: 3 bases; junction bases outside the gene matches: 10. The germline V gene encodes CDR1 MNHEY and CDR2 SVGEGT. The length of the CDR3 is 17 residues. TCRdb re-called the 5' RACE reads through MiXCR, storing one row per CDR3 protein. The sample lists about 95,000 distinct CDR3 sequences, around 3.3% seen once, with roughly 6.4% in the top ten. The receptor's source is a woman between 18 and 30 years old with multiple sclerosis. The J gene is TRBJ2-2, the V gene TRBV6-2 or TRBV6-3; 10 nucleotides line up with TRBD2. The specimen was PBMCs. The CDR3 nucleotides are TGTGCCAGCAGACCTGAGCGGGAGGGCCTCCACACCGGGGAGCTGTTTTTT. Translated, it gives CASRPEREGLHTGELFF.